Listed here are 24 T cell receptor beta chains from one sample, sequenced in a study of T cell repertoires in ileal Crohn's disease. The time point is: neoterminal ileum biopsy at postoperative endoscopy, about 6 months after surgery. The protocol was immunoSEQ multiplex PCR, while the TCRdb copy is restricted to in-frame clones and leaves out a portion. The table lists 12,000 or so clones, around two thirds of them singletons. The sequenced sample was ileal tissue. The source is an adult with Crohn's disease.

The chain couples TRBV18 to TRBJ2-7; 7 nucleotides match TRBD1. Germline values: CDR1 KGHSH, CDR2 LQKENI. This CDR3 has 16 residues. After removal of 3 bases from V and 6 bases from J, the junction contained 14 bases not matched to a gene. In DNA form, the CDR3 reads TGTGCCAGCTCACCTCTAGGACCCTTGACAGGGTCCGAGCAGTACTTC. As protein: CASSPLGPLTGSEQYF.

V gene TRBV28 combines with J gene TRBJ1-1; a weak D match, TRBD1 (5 bases). The CDR3 is made up of 15 amino acids. V was clipped by 7 bases and J by 4 bases, with 19 bases between them. Germline CDR1 reads MDHEN; CDR2 reads SYDVKM. The CDR3, as DNA: TGTGCCAGCATCCCTACGAGGGGTGGGAGCACTGAAGCTTTCTTT. Translated: CASIPTRGGSTEAFF.

The chain is built from TRBV28 and TRBJ2-5, with D uncertain. Germline V CDR1 and CDR2: MDHEN, SYDVKM. Trimming took 6 bases from V and 7 from J, leaving 12 bases between them. CDR3 length equals 12 residues. CDR3 sequence reads: CASSTTPRTQYF. The CDR3 nucleotides read TGTGCCAGCAGCACGACCCCCAGGACCCAGTACTTC.

This clone has a handful of counts. The chain employs TRBV28 and TRBJ1-1, with TRBD1 matching over 8 bases. CDR3 length equals 15 residues. Germline V gives CDR1 MDHEN, CDR2 SYDVKM. V was clipped by 6 bases and J by 0 bases; unmatched bases: 6. The CDR3 region is CASRGTGRMNTEAFF. DNA for the CDR3: TGTGCCAGCAGGGGGACAGGTAGAATGAACACTGAAGCTTTCTTT.

V is TRBV7-9 and J is TRBJ2-7; 9 bases align to TRBD1. From germline, CDR1 is SEHNR and CDR2 FQNEAQ (reference sequence). The CDR3 runs to 15 residues. V shed 5 bases and J 5 bases; nucleotides not matched to a gene: 10. CDR3 sequence: CASSGHRGPRNEQYF. The CDR3 region has the DNA TGTGCCAGCAGCGGTCACAGGGGGCCGCGCAACGAGCAGTACTTC.

The genes are TRBV27 and TRBJ2-3, with 8 bases fitting TRBD2. Trimming cost V 4 bases and J 4 bases; bases outside gene matches: 10. The CDR3 has 16 residues. Germline CDR1 MNHEY, CDR2 SMNVEV (reference sequence). The CDR3 reads CASSSWTSSSADTQYF. In DNA, the CDR3 is TGTGCCAGCAGTTCATGGACTAGCTCGTCCGCAGATACGCAGTATTTT.

Only a few counts were recorded for this clone. The chain joins TRBV5-8 to TRBJ1-2, with D tentatively TRBD1 (5 bases). The CDR3 sequence is 15 residues long. V shed 2 bases and J shed 1 base, with 12 bases lying between them. Germline V gives CDR1 SGHTS, CDR2 YDEGEE. The CDR3 region is CASSFGTVGNYGYTF. The CDR3 DNA sequence: TGTGCCAGCAGCTTCGGGACGGTCGGTAACTATGGCTACACCTTC.

This clone turned up a few times. V and J are TRBV11-3 and TRBJ2-3; 7 bases are a match to TRBD2. Germline values: CDR1 SGHNT, CDR2 YENEEA. With V trimmed by 5 bases and J by 2 bases, 7 bases remained unmatched. This CDR3 is built from 15 residues. The CDR3 reads CASSPAGLDTDTQYF. CDR3 DNA: TGTGCCAGCAGCCCTGCCGGACTAGACACAGATACGCAGTATTTT.

This clone has only a few counts. This rearrangement joins TRBV5-4 to TRBJ2-5, with D maybe TRBD2 (6 bases). V was clipped by 2 bases and J by 4 bases, with 12 bases between them. CDR1 is SGHNT and CDR2 is YYREEE in the germline V gene (reference sequence). This CDR3 region has 14 residues. CDR3 DNA: TGTGCCAGCAGCTTCTCTGGGGGAGGAGAGACCCAGTACTTC. Translating it yields CASSFSGGGETQYF. The variable domain in full, with the rest retrieved from reference TRBV5-4 and TRBJ2-5, is ETGVTQSPTHLIKTRGQQVTLRCSSQSGHNTVSWYQQALGQGPQFIFQYYREEENGRGNFPPRFSGLQFPNYSSELNVNALELDDSALYLCASSFSGGGETQYFGPGTRLLVL.

A word on this clone: At the DNA level, this CDR3 is encoded by other sequences in the same sample as well. The V gene is TRBV6-1, the J gene TRBJ2-5; D not certain. V was shortened by 2 bases and J by 0 bases, with 7 bases between the two germline ends. The germline CDR1 and CDR2 sequences are MNHNS and SASEGT. The CDR3 is 14 residues long. CDR3 loop: CASSERPDQETQYF. CDR3 nucleotides: TGTGCCAGCAGTGAAAGGCCAGACCAAGAGACCCAGTACTTC.

The chain joins TRBV6-6 to TRBJ1-1, with 7 bases matching TRBD1. The germline V gene has CDR1 MNHNY and CDR2 SVGAGI (reference sequence). The CDR3 sequence is 13 residues long. V was pared by 7 bases and J by 4 bases, with 6 bases of the junction left unmatched. CDR3 residues: CASNPGGLTEAFF. CDR3 DNA: TGTGCCAGCAACCCAGGGGGACTCACTGAAGCTTTCTTT.

This clone is medium-sized by share. V and J are TRBV7-2 and TRBJ2-2; TRBD1 matches 9 bases. After removal of 1 base from V and 3 bases from J, the junction contained 3 bases not matched to a gene. The length of the CDR3 is 16 residues. The V gene's germline CDR1 is SGHTA and CDR2 FQGNSA. DNA of the CDR3: TGTGCCAGCAGCTTAGGGAGGACAGGGGACACCGGGGAGCTGTTTTTT. It codes for CASSLGRTGDTGELFF. The full variable domain, in which reference TRBV7-2 and TRBJ2-2 provide the parts outside the CDR3, is GAGVSQSPSNKVTEKGKDVELRCDPISGHTALYWYRQSLGQGLEFLIYFQGNSAPDKSGLPSDRFSAERTGGSVSTLTIQRTQQEDSAVYLCASSLGRTGDTGELFFGEGSRLTVL.

This chain links TRBV5-1 with TRBJ2-3; D might be TRBD1 (5 bases). Trimming removed 0 bases from V and 5 bases from J, with 13 bases in between. The CDR3 runs to 15 residues. CDR1 SGHRS and CDR2 YFSETQ come from the germline V gene. The CDR3 DNA sequence: TGCGCCAGCAGCTTGGGACAGCAGACGGGAGATACGCAGTATTTT. This translates into CASSLGQQTGDTQYF.

The rearrangement uses TRBV2 and TRBJ2-5; the D call may be TRBD1 or TRBD2 (6 bases each). The CDR3 is made up of 15 amino acids. The ends were cut back, 8 bases at V and 4 bases at J, with 20 bases in the middle. Germline V gene data show CDR1 as SNHLY and CDR2 as FYNNEI. The CDR3 DNA follows: TGTGCCAGCTTGAGAGGGACATTGGGGGGAGAGACCCAGTACTTC. It codes for CASLRGTLGGETQYF. The full variable domain, rest sourced from reference TRBV2 and TRBJ2-5, is EPEVTQTPSHQVTQMGQEVILRCVPISNHLYFYWYRQILGQKVEFLVSFYNNEISEKSEIFDDQFSVERPDGSNFTLKIRSTKLEDSAMYFCASLRGTLGGETQYFGPGTRLLVL.

J is TRBJ1-2 and V is TRBV6-5; D ambiguous. Trimming pared 0 bases from V and 2 bases from J, leaving 10 bases between. Germline CDR1 is MNHEY and CDR2 is SVGAGI. The CDR3 runs to 15 residues. CDR3 sequence reads: CASSYSEAWNYGYTF. Here the CDR3 DNA reads TGTGCCAGCAGTTACTCCGAGGCTTGGAACTATGGCTACACCTTC.

The gene calls are TRBV10-3 and TRBJ1-4, with 10 bases that match TRBD1. J gave up 9 bases and V 2 bases, and 6 bases lay outside the gene matches. Looked up from germline, CDR1 is ENHRY and CDR2 is SYGVKD. The CDR3 consists of 15 residues. The CDR3: CAISEGGTGVKKLFF. The CDR3 DNA reads as TGTGCCATCAGTGAGGGAGGGACAGGGGTTAAAAAACTGTTTTTT.

This rearrangement joins TRBV2 to TRBJ2-7; the D gene is possibly TRBD2 (5 bases). The CDR3 runs 13 residues. V lost 3 bases and J 3 bases, leaving 9 bases between the germline ends. The germline V gene has CDR1 SNHLY and CDR2 FYNNEI. The CDR3 here is CASSDLRDYEQYF. CDR3 nucleotides: TGTGCCAGCAGTGACCTCCGGGACTACGAGCAGTACTTC. The full variable domain, rest sourced from reference TRBV2 and TRBJ2-7, is EPEVTQTPSHQVTQMGQEVILRCVPISNHLYFYWYRQILGQKVEFLVSFYNNEISEKSEIFDDQFSVERPDGSNFTLKIRSTKLEDSAMYFCASSDLRDYEQYFGPGTRLTVT.

The rearrangement uses TRBV6-1 and TRBJ2-3, with D possibly matching TRBD2 (5 bases). CDR1 is MNHNS, CDR2 SASEGT, per germline. The ends were cut back, 10 bases at V and 2 bases at J, with 13 bases in the middle. This CDR3 is 13 amino acids long. The DNA of the CDR3 is TGTGCCACCGAAGCGGCAATCACAGATACGCAGTATTTT. Translated: CATEAAITDTQYF.

In this sample, this clone is medium-sized. The chain has TRBV6-5 and TRBJ2-5; the match to TRBD1 covers 9 bases. CDR1 and CDR2 from the germline V gene are MNHEY and SVGAGI. V shed 6 bases and J 4 bases; nucleotides not matched to a gene: 6. This CDR3 contains 14 residues. CDR3 in DNA: TGTGCCAGCAGGAAACAGGGGGCCCGAGAGACCCAGTACTTC. Translating it yields CASRKQGARETQYF.

By share, this clone counts as medium-sized. This rearrangement joins TRBV21-1 to TRBJ2-3; the D call of TRBD1 is as the table states it, not checked on the DNA. TRBV21-1 is a pseudogene. This CDR3 has 16 amino acids. The CDR3 reads CASSLTRDRKGDTQYF. CDR3 nucleotide sequence: TGTGCCAGCAGCCTAACCAGGGACAGGAAAGGAGATACGCAGTATTTT.

In its sample, this clone is medium-sized. The sample has other DNA sequences that encode this CDR3 too. J is TRBJ2-7 and V is TRBV7-6, with 8 bases identical to TRBD1. J was trimmed by 1 base and V by 1 base; bases with no gene match: 3. This CDR3 comprises 15 residues. Germline V gene sequence: CDR1 SGHVS, CDR2 FNYEAQ. The CDR3 loop reads CASSLGTGKSYEQYF. CDR3 DNA sequence: TGTGCCAGCAGCTTAGGGACAGGGAAATCCTACGAGCAGTACTTC.

This clone was observed a few times. This rearrangement joins TRBV19 to TRBJ2-7; perhaps TRBD2 as D (6 bases). V lost 6 bases and J 4 bases, leaving 13 bases between the germline ends. Germline V gene lookup returns CDR1 LNHDA and CDR2 SQIVND (reference sequence). This CDR3 comprises 13 residues. The CDR3 bases are TGTGCCAGTAGCGCTTCCCGGGGGTACGAGCAGTACTTC. This codes for CASSASRGYEQYF.

J is TRBJ1-1 and V is TRBV29-1; no reliable D call. This CDR3 is built from 13 residues. CDR1 is SQVTM and CDR2 is ANQGSEA in the germline V gene. The V end was cut by 7 bases, the J end by 1 base, with 13 bases between. CDR3 nucleotides: TGCAGCGGACGACACAATCCGAACACTGAAGCTTTCTTT. Protein: CSGRHNPNTEAFF.

The chain couples TRBV5-1 to TRBJ1-2; D uncertain. The V and J ends lost 4 bases and 4 bases respectively, with 14 bases between them. The CDR3 runs to 14 residues. In germline, CDR1 is SGHRS, CDR2 YFSETQ. The CDR3 loop is CASSNPEGGYGYTF. In nucleotides, the CDR3 is TGCGCCAGCAGCAACCCCGAGGGTGGCTATGGCTACACCTTC.